This TCR beta chain is from a study of T cell clonality in common variable immunodeficiency. Overall study results and limits: T cell subpopulation sequencing would be needed to explain CVID clonality. CVID subjects showed higher TCRbeta clonality than healthy controls.

Libraries were prepared by immunoSEQ multiplex PCR; TCRdb keeps only in-frame clonotypes and omits some of them. The data show 45,000 to 55,000 clones, with none appearing a single time. This CDR3 has 16 amino acids. The germline V gene encodes CDR1 ENHRY and CDR2 SYGVKD. Trimming stripped 4 bases from V and 0 bases from J, with 12 bases between. The table lists this clone with many counts. Its matching antigen is unknown. The observed sequence ends 3 residues before the CDR3 terminus, with the missing tail filled in from the germline J gene. The sequence came from a person aged 18-70 years in good health. The rearrangement uses TRBV10-3 and TRBJ2-2; D unresolved. Sequenced: peripheral blood mononuclear cells. The sequenced CDR3 bases are TGTGCCATCAGTGGATCAGGAGAATCGAACACCGGGGAG. Translation gives CAISGSGESNTGE. The entire CDR3 protein is CAISGSGESNTGELFF.